These 12 T cell receptor beta chains originate from one sample sequenced in a study of blood T cell repertoires in COVID-19. Method: immunoSEQ multiplex PCR; TCRdb's copy keeps in-frame clones and lacks some. The data hold about 110,000 clones, with 70% to 90% observed a single time. The sample taken for sequencing was peripheral blood. These receptors all come from a man in his forties or fifties with active or convalescent COVID-19.

In DNA, the CDR3 is TGTGCCAGTATTAAAGGAGGGGCCGTGAACACTGAAGCTTTCTTT. Its translation is CASIKGGAVNTEAFF. V is TRBV3-1 (or the pseudogene TRBV3-2) and J is TRBJ1-1; possible D gene TRBD1, 5 bases. The CDR3 is 15 residues long. Trimming cost V 9 bases and J 0 bases, with 17 bases left between them. Germline V gene sequence: CDR1 LGHDT, CDR2 YNNKEL (reference sequence).

This clone occurred once. J is TRBJ1-2 and V is TRBV6-2 or TRBV6-3; TRBD1 aligns across 10 bases. The germline V gene encodes CDR1 MNHEY and CDR2 SVGEGT. The CDR3 has 14 residues. Unmatched junction bases numbered 3, after V lost 5 bases and J lost 3 bases. The CDR3 DNA is TGTGCCAGCAGTCGGACAGGGGGGGACTATGGCTACACCTTC. Its translation is CASSRTGGDYGYTF.

The chain employs TRBV19 and TRBJ2-7; weak D call: TRBD2 (5 bases). Germline V gene lookup returns CDR1 LNHDA and CDR2 SQIVND (reference sequence). The CDR3 runs 14 residues. Trimming pared 3 bases from V and 2 bases from J, leaving 11 bases between. The CDR3 region has the DNA TGTGCCAGTAGTATGACCGCGGGTCCCTACGAGCAGTACTTC. It yields the protein CASSMTAGPYEQYF.

V and J are TRBV7-2 and TRBJ2-5, with 7 positions matching TRBD1. The CDR3 totals 14 residues. Germline V lookup: CDR1 SGHTA, CDR2 FQGNSA. V was clipped by 1 base and J by 3 bases; unmatched bases: 2. CDR3 region: CASSLGTGEETQYF. The CDR3, as DNA: TGTGCCAGCAGCTTAGGAACAGGGGAAGAGACCCAGTACTTC.

In its sample, this clone was seen a few times. An end of the junction does not agree with germline; a read error may underlie this. V and J are TRBV14 and TRBJ1-2; 7 bases match TRBD1. The CDR3 length is 13 residues. Germline-derived CDR1 and CDR2 are SGHDN and FVKESK. The CDR3 here is CASSTGQDYSYTF. CDR3 nucleotides: TGTGCCAGCAGCACCGGACAGGACTATAGCTACACCTTC.

About this clone itself: Its ends do not fully match the called genes, so a read error is possible. In the same sample, other DNA sequences code for this CDR3. J is TRBJ1-1 and V is TRBV30; possible D gene TRBD1, 6 bases. CDR3 size: 15 residues. In germline, CDR1 is GTSNPN, CDR2 SVGIG (reference sequence). Here the CDR3 DNA reads TGTGCCTGGAGTGCTCCTGACAGGACCAACACTGAAGCCTTCTTT. Its translation is CAWSAPDRTNTEAFF.

CDR3: CASSSYSGLMYTQYF. CDR3 DNA: TGTGCCAGCAGTTCCTATAGCGGGCTCATGTATACGCAGTATTTT. This rearrangement joins TRBV6-2 or TRBV6-3 to TRBJ2-3; TRBD2 aligns across 7 bases. Trimming took 4 bases from V and 7 from J; bases not matched to a gene: 11. The CDR3 is 15 residues long. Per germline, CDR1 MNHEY and CDR2 SVGEGT.

The chain recombines TRBV7-9 with TRBJ1-4; 8 bases fit TRBD1. With 5 bases clipped from V and 8 bases from J, the junction kept 7 bases outside the gene matches. Germline lookup yields CDR1 SEHNR and CDR2 FQNEAQ (reference sequence). This CDR3 has 14 residues. The CDR3 loop reads CASSGPGQVEKLFF. The DNA of the CDR3 is TGTGCCAGCAGCGGACCGGGACAGGTCGAAAAACTGTTTTTT.

V usage is TRBV6-1 and J usage is TRBJ1-1; D remains unclear. Trimming removed 0 bases from V and 0 bases from J, with 11 bases in between. Per germline, CDR1 MNHNS and CDR2 SASEGT. This CDR3 region has 16 residues. CDR3 sequence (DNA): TGTGCCAGCAGTGAAGCTAAAACTCTAGTGAACACTGAAGCTTTCTTT. Its translation is CASSEAKTLVNTEAFF.

The V call is TRBV7-2, the J call TRBJ1-3; D gene unclear. Germline CDR1 reads SGHTA; CDR2 reads FQGNSA. V shed 5 bases and J shed 8 bases, with 7 bases lying between them. This CDR3 is built from 11 residues. This CDR3 is CASSPGDTIYF. In nucleotides, the CDR3 is TGTGCCAGCAGCCCGGGAGACACCATATATTTT.

The V gene is TRBV24-1, the J gene TRBJ2-3; 11 nucleotides match TRBD2. CDR3 length: 16 residues. The germline CDR1 and CDR2 sequences are KGHDR and SFDVKD. V lost 5 bases, J lost 9 bases, and 12 bases stayed unmatched. The CDR3 sequence: CATSGPGLAESGTQYF. For the CDR3, the DNA is TGTGCCACCAGTGGACCGGGACTAGCGGAGTCCGGGACGCAGTATTTT.

This chain connects TRBV28 to TRBJ1-2; 8 bases align to TRBD1. Germline-derived CDR1 and CDR2 are MDHEN and SYDVKM. V was clipped by 3 bases and J by 7 bases; unmatched bases: 13. The CDR3 is made up of 16 amino acids. This chain's CDR3 is CASSLALAGGNLGYTF. CDR3 DNA: TGTGCCAGCAGTTTGGCGTTGGCAGGGGGCAATCTTGGCTACACCTTC.